Below, 10 T cell receptor beta chains from the same sample are listed, as sequenced in a study of blood T cell repertoires in COVID-19. TCRdb's copy holds only in-frame clones and misses some; the assay was immunoSEQ multiplex PCR. The data hold about 200,000 clones, with about nine tenths observed a single time. Sequences were obtained from peripheral blood. The source is an elderly man with acute or convalescent COVID-19.

The chain employs TRBV2 and TRBJ1-3; possibly TRBD1 for D (5 bases). Trimming pared 7 bases from V and 4 bases from J, leaving 17 bases between. Germline-derived CDR1 and CDR2 are SNHLY and FYNNEI. The CDR3 extends over 15 amino acids. CDR3 in amino acids: CASTMVRGVGNTIYF. The CDR3 bases are TGTGCCAGCACTATGGTCCGGGGGGTCGGAAACACCATATATTTT.

The CDR3 is CASSLAKENEQFF. The DNA of the CDR3 is TGCGCCAGCAGCTTGGCCAAGGAGAATGAGCAGTTCTTC. The chain has TRBV5-1 and TRBJ2-1; unclear D gene. The CDR3 has 13 residues. V lost 0 bases and J 7 bases, leaving 8 bases between the germline ends. CDR1 and CDR2 from the germline V gene are SGHRS and YFSETQ.

This chain links TRBV9 with TRBJ2-7; 10 positions agree with TRBD2. This CDR3 comprises 15 residues. CDR1 and CDR2 (germline): SGDLS, YYNGEE. Trimming took 0 bases from V and 4 from J; bases not matched to a gene: 4. The CDR3: CASSVAGLAVYEQYF. In nucleotides, the CDR3 is TGTGCCAGCAGCGTAGCCGGACTAGCGGTATACGAGCAGTACTTC.

CDR3 residues: CASSQLGGFGDTQYF. The CDR3, as DNA: TGTGCCAGCAGTCAACTCGGAGGGTTCGGAGATACGCAGTATTTT. V usage is TRBV25-1 and J usage is TRBJ2-3, with D possibly TRBD2 on 6 matching bases. CDR3 length: 15 amino acids. Germline V CDR1 and CDR2: MGHDK, SYGVNS. The V end lost 5 bases, the J end lost 5 bases, and 17 bases lay between the germline ends. Full variable domain (missing parts from reference TRBV25-1 and TRBJ2-3): EADIYQTPRYLVIGTGKKITLECSQTMGHDKMYWYQQDPGMELHLIHYSYGVNSTEKGDLSSESTVSRIRTEHFPLTLESARPSHTSQYLCASSQLGGFGDTQYFGPGTRLTVL.

The gene calls are TRBV10-3 and TRBJ2-5; TRBD2 matches at 8 bases. Trimming took 2 bases from V and 5 from J; bases not matched to a gene: 4. Germline CDR1 is ENHRY and CDR2 is SYGVKD. The CDR3 covers 14 residues. In nucleotides, the CDR3 is TGTGCCATCAGTGAGCGGGAGGGCGTGGAGACCCAGTACTTC. Its translation: CAISEREGVETQYF.

The V gene is TRBV29-1, the J gene TRBJ2-5, with TRBD1 as a possible D gene (6 bases). The germline gives CDR1 SQVTM, CDR2 ANQGSEA. V dropped 6 bases and J dropped 5 bases, with 13 bases sitting between them. The CDR3 is 12 amino acids. CDR3 coding DNA: TGCAGCGTCGGCCAGGGGTGGGAGACCCAGTACTTC. Its protein is CSVGQGWETQYF.

The V call is TRBV6-1, the J call TRBJ2-3, with TRBD2 as a possible D gene (6 bases). The V gene's germline CDR1 is MNHNS and CDR2 SASEGT. There are 15 residues in the CDR3. Trimming took off 3 bases at V and 3 bases at J, with 13 bases between the two ends. The CDR3 DNA reads as TGTGCCAGCAGTGAGGGCCGGGGAGGAACAGATACGCAGTATTTT. Translated, it gives CASSEGRGGTDTQYF.

The rearrangement joins TRBV7-9 to TRBJ2-1, with 12 bases lining up with TRBD1. Germline CDR1 is SEHNR and CDR2 is FQNEAQ (reference sequence). With 5 bases clipped from V and 4 bases from J, the junction kept 6 bases outside the gene matches. The CDR3 extends over 16 amino acids. CDR3 sequence: CASSPLGQGAYNEQFF. The CDR3 coding sequence is TGTGCCAGCAGCCCTCTGGGACAGGGGGCGTACAATGAGCAGTTCTTC.

The chain combines TRBV27 with TRBJ2-7, with D hard to call. Trimming took off 4 bases at V and 2 bases at J, with 15 bases between the two ends. Germline V gene data show CDR1 as MNHEY and CDR2 as SMNVEV (reference sequence). The CDR3 has 15 amino acids. The DNA of the CDR3 is TGTGCCAGCAGTTCCCGTACAGAGTTTCCCTACGAGCAGTACTTC. Translating it yields CASSSRTEFPYEQYF.

This chain links TRBV5-4 with TRBJ2-3; 7 bases agree with TRBD2. This CDR3 is 13 amino acids long. Trimming cost V 4 bases and J 5 bases; bases outside gene matches: 4. Germline values: CDR1 SGHNT, CDR2 YYREEE (reference sequence). The CDR3 loop is CASSSGMIDTQYF. The CDR3 DNA reads as TGTGCCAGCAGCAGCGGGATGATAGATACGCAGTATTTT.